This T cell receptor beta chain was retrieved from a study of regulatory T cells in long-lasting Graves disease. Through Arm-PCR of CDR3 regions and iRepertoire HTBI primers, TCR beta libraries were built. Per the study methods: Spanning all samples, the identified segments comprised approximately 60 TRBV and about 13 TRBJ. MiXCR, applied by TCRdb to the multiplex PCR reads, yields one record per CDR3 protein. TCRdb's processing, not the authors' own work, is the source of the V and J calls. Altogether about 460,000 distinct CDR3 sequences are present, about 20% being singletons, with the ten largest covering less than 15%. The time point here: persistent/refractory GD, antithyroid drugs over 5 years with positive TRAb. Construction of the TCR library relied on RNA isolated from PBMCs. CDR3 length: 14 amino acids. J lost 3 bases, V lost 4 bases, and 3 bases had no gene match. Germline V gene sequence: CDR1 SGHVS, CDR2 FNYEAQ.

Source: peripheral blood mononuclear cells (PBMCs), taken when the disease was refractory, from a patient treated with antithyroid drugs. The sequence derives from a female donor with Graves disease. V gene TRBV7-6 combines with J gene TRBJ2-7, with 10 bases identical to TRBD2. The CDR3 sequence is CASSWTSGDYEQYF. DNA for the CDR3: TGTGCCAGCAGCTGGACTAGCGGAGACTACGAGCAGTACTTC.